The clone carrying this TCR beta chain was counted a few times. What it binds is unknown. These data belong to a study of response to subunit inactivated influenza vaccine. The study, taken as a whole, reports: Seasonal influenza vaccination, on each occasion, was suggested by the authors to recruit few new T cells.

Trimming left V 0 bases short and J 4 bases short, with 10 bases between. The CDR3 loop spans 14 amino acids. From germline, CDR1 is SGDLS and CDR2 YYNGEE. From the RT-PCR reads, TCRdb called clonotypes with MiXCR, one entry per CDR3 protein. The sample lists a few hundred thousand distinct CDR3 sequences, just over 20% seen once, with roughly 10% in the top ten. The chain links TRBV9 to TRBJ1-1; possibly TRBD1 for D (6 bases). This TCR was recovered from a man aged 50 to 69 who received an inactivated influenza vaccine. The specimen comprised PBMCs from blood, sampled less than 22 months after vaccination. Here the CDR3 DNA reads TGTGCCAGCAGCGTAGAGGGGGGGCCCACTGAAGCTTTCTTT. Protein: CASSVEGGPTEAFF. The entire variable domain, with the rest obtained from reference TRBV9 and TRBJ1-1, is as follows: DSGVTQTPKHLITATGQRVTLRCSPRSGDLSVYWYQQSLDQGLQFLIQYYNGEERAKGNILERFSAQQFPDLHSELNLSSLELGDSALYFCASSVEGGPTEAFFGQGTRLTVV.